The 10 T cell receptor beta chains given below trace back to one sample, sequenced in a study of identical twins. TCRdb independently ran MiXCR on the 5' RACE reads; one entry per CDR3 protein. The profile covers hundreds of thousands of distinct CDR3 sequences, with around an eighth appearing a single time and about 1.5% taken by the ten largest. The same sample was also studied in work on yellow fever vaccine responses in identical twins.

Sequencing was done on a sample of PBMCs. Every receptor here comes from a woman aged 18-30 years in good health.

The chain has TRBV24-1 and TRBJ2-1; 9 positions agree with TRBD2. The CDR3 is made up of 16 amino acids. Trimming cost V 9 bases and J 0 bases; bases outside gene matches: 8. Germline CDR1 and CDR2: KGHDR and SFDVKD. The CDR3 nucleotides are TGTGCCACCGGGATAGCGGGGGAGAGCTCCTACAATGAGCAGTTCTTC. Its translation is CATGIAGESSYNEQFF.

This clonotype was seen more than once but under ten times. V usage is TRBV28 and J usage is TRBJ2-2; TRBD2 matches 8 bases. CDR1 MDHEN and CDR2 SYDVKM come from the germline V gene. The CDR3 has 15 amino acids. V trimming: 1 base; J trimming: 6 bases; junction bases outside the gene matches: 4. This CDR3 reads CASSLLTGGAGELFF. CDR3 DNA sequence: TGTGCCAGCAGTTTATTGACCGGGGGGGCCGGGGAGCTGTTTTTT.

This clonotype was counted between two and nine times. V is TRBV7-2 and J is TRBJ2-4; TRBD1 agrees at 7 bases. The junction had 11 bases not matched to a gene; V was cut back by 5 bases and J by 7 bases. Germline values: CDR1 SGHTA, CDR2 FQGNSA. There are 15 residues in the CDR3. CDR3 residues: CASSKGGAVGNIQYF. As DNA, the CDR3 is TGTGCCAGCAGCAAAGGGGGCGCGGTTGGGAACATTCAGTACTTC.

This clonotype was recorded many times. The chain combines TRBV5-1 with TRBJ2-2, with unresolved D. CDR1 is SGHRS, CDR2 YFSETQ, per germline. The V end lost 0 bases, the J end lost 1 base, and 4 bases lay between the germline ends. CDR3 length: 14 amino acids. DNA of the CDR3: TGCGCCAGCAGCTTGGACTGGAACACCGGGGAGCTGTTTTTT. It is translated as CASSLDWNTGELFF.

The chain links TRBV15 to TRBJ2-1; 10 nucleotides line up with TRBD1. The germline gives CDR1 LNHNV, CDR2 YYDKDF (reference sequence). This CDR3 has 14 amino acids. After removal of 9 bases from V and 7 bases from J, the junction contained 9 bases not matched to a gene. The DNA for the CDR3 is TGTGCCACGCGCCGGGACAGGGGACCTAATGAGCAGTTCTTC. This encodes CATRRDRGPNEQFF. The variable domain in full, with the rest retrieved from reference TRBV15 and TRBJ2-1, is DAMVIQNPRYQVTQFGKPVTLSCSQTLNHNVMYWYQQKSSQAPKLLFHYYDKDFNNEADTPDNFQSRRPNTSFCFLDIRSPGLGDTAMYLCATRRDRGPNEQFFGPGTRLTVL.

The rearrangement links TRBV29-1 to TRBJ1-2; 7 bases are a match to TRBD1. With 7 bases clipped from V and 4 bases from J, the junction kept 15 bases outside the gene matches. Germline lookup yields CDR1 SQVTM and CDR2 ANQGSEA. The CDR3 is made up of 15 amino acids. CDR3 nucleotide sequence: TGCAGCGCTTTAAAAACGGACAGGAGCACCTATGGCTACACCTTC. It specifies CSALKTDRSTYGYTF.

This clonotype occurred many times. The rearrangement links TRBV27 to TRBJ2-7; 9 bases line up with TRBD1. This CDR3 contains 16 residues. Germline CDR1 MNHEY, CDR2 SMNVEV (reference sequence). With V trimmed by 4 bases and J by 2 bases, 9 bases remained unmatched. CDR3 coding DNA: TGTGCCAGCAGTTCTACCGGGACAGGGAGGCCCTACGAGCAGTACTTC. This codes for CASSSTGTGRPYEQYF.

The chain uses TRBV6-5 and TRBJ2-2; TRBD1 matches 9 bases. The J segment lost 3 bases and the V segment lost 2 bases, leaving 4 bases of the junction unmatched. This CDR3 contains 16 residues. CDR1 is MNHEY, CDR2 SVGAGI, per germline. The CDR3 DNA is TGTGCCAGCAGTTACGGGACAGGGATGTACACCGGGGAGCTGTTTTTT. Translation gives CASSYGTGMYTGELFF.

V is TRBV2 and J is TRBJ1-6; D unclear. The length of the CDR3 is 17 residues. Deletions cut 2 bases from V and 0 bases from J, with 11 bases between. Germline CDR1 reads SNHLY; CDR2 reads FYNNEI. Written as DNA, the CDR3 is TGTGCCAGCAGTGAAAGGCATCCGAGCTCCTATAATTCACCCCTCCACTTT. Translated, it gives CASSERHPSSYNSPLHF.

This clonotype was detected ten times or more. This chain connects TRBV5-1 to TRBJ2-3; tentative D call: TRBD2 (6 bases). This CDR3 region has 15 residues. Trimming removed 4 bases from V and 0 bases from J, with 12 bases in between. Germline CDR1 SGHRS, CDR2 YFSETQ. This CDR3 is CASSLDGTSTDTQYF. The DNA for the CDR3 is TGCGCCAGCAGCCTGGACGGGACTAGCACAGATACGCAGTATTTT.